The rows below give T cell receptor beta chains drawn from one sample of a study of CD8 T cells in seronegative destructive rheumatoid arthritis. The method was immunoSEQ multiplex PCR; TCRdb's version includes in-frame clones alone and lacks a portion of them. The table has some 4,100 clones, 72% seen once. The sequenced sample consisted of CD8+ T cells from blood. Every receptor here comes from a woman in her fifties or sixties with seronegative destructive rheumatoid arthritis. Both conserved end residues are part of each CDR3. D genes are given only for firm matches. Rows give clone size only sometimes, using once, few, many, or a class for an expanded clone.

CDR3 DNA | CDR3 protein | V gene | D gene | J gene | clone size
TGTGCCAGCAGTGAAGTGGCAGGCTCCTACGAGCAGTACTTC | CASSEVAGSYEQYF | TRBV2 | . | TRBJ2-7 | .
TGTGCCAGCAGGGACAGGGTGGATGAAAAACTGTTTTTT | CASRDRVDEKLFF | TRBV7-9 | TRBD1 | TRBJ1-4 | .
TGTGCCAGTAGTGACTCGTGGCGGGGGCCTCTAAAGGGCACAGATACGCAGTATTTT | CASSDSWRGPLKGTDTQYF | TRBV19 | . | TRBJ2-3 | .
TGTGCCAGTATCGACCTAGCGGGGGGGCAGAATGAGCAGTTCTTC | CASIDLAGGQNEQFF | TRBV19 | TRBD2 | TRBJ2-1 | .
TGTGCCAGCAGTGGGACAGGTTCTGGCTACACCTTC | CASSGTGSGYTF | TRBV25-1 | TRBD1 | TRBJ1-2 | .
TGTGCCAGCAGCTTACGATTCGGCACGGACAGGGGGGACTACAATGAGCAGTTCTTC | CASSLRFGTDRGDYNEQFF | TRBV11-3 | TRBD1 | TRBJ2-1 | .
TGTGCCAGCAGCTTCTCCTTGGGGGGGATCACAGATACGCAGTATTTT | CASSFSLGGITDTQYF | TRBV7-2 | TRBD2 | TRBJ2-3 | .
TGCAGCGTTGGGCCCCCGGGACTAGCGGGGGGGCCGTACAATGAGCAGTTCTTC | CSVGPPGLAGGPYNEQFF | TRBV29-1 | TRBD2 | TRBJ2-1 | few
TGTGCCAGCAGCTTATCGGGGGGGCCGGCGGAGACCCAGTACTTC | CASSLSGGPAETQYF | TRBV7-9 | TRBD2 | TRBJ2-5 | .
TGTGCCAGCAGCTTGGCCAGGGGGCATGGGTTATACTTC | CASSLARGHGLYF | TRBV5-6 | TRBD1 | TRBJ2-5 | .
TGTGTCAGCAGTCTGGGGGCTGGAGACCAAGAGACCCAGTACTTC | CVSSLGAGDQETQYF | TRBV6-4 | . | TRBJ2-5 | .